A single sample gave rise to the 14 T cell receptor beta chains below, sequenced in a study of blood T cell repertoires in COVID-19 (dated by TCRdb to 2018 to 2020). The protocol used for the library was the immunoSEQ multiplex PCR assay. The clones in this table, taken by TCRdb from immuneACCESS, are in-frame only. Not every clone is retained; where verified, under half of the shortfall comes from an unresolved V gene, and the cause of the rest is unknown. The sample data list about 120,000 clones, and approximately 85% of these were observed just once. The biggest ten clones account for roughly 11% of the sample. Source material: peripheral blood. These receptors all stem from a man aged 80 or over with acute or convalescent COVID-19.

Here the CDR3 DNA reads TGTGCCAGCAGCTTAGAGGGCCCATCCTCCTCTGGAAACACCATATATTTT. It yields the protein CASSLEGPSSSGNTIYF. This rearrangement joins TRBV11-2 to TRBJ1-3; D uncertain. CDR1 and CDR2 from the germline V gene are SGHAT and FQNNGV. Deletions cut 0 bases from V and 0 bases from J, with 12 bases between. The CDR3 runs to 17 residues. The full variable domain, in which reference TRBV11-2 and TRBJ1-3 provide the parts outside the CDR3, is EAGVAQSPRYKIIEKRQSVAFWCNPISGHATLYWYQQILGQGPKLLIQFQNNGVVDDSQLPKDRFSAERLKGVDSTLKIQPAKLEDSAVYLCASSLEGPSSSGNTIYFGEGSWLTVV.

The gene calls are TRBV15 and TRBJ2-7, with D possibly being TRBD1 (6 bases). CDR3 length equals 14 residues. Germline V gene lookup returns CDR1 LNHNV and CDR2 YYDKDF (reference sequence). Between the trimmed V and J ends, which lost 7 bases and 1 base, there was a span of 14 bases. The CDR3 reads CATKLTGTSYEQYF. CDR3 bases: TGTGCCACCAAGCTCACCGGGACATCCTACGAGCAGTACTTC.

This chain links TRBV7-2 with TRBJ1-1, with TRBD1 identical over 7 bases. Germline V gene sequence: CDR1 SGHTA, CDR2 FQGNSA. With 3 bases clipped from V and 1 base from J, the junction kept 5 bases outside the gene matches. There are 15 residues in the CDR3. The DNA of the CDR3 is TGTGCCAGCAGCTTCGTAGGACAGGCGAACACTGAAGCTTTCTTT. Its protein is CASSFVGQANTEAFF.

The chain has TRBV18 and TRBJ2-7; D is perhaps TRBD1 (6 bases). This CDR3 region has 14 residues. V lost 3 bases, J lost 7 bases, and 16 bases lay in between. Looked up from germline, CDR1 is KGHSH and CDR2 is LQKENI. CDR3: CASSPLQGSGEQYF. The CDR3 nucleotides read TGTGCCAGCTCACCCCTACAGGGAAGTGGAGAGCAGTACTTC.

As to this clone: At the DNA level, this CDR3 is encoded by other sequences in the same sample as well. This chain connects TRBV10-3 to TRBJ1-1; 10 nucleotides line up with TRBD1. The CDR3 is 13 residues long. Germline CDR1 and CDR2: ENHRY and SYGVKD. The J segment lost 5 bases and the V segment lost 7 bases, leaving 4 bases of the junction unmatched. The CDR3 DNA follows: TGTGCCATCACTGGACAGGGGGGAACTGAAGCTTTCTTT. It encodes CAITGQGGTEAFF.

The rearrangement links TRBV29-1 to TRBJ1-1; 7 bases align to TRBD1. The CDR3 contains 13 residues. V lost 6 bases, J lost 3 bases, and 7 bases stayed unmatched. Germline CDR1 is SQVTM and CDR2 is ANQGSEA. The CDR3 reads CSVRQGRDTEAFF. In DNA, the CDR3 is TGCAGCGTGCGACAGGGAAGAGACACTGAAGCTTTCTTT.

This chain links TRBV27 with TRBJ1-2; 9 bases agree with TRBD1. The length of the CDR3 is 14 residues. The germline V gene has CDR1 MNHEY and CDR2 SMNVEV (reference sequence). J was trimmed by 8 bases and V by 5 bases; bases with no gene match: 9. CDR3 region: CASSIGQGSWGYTF. The CDR3 nucleotides are TGTGCCAGCAGTATCGGACAGGGGTCTTGGGGCTACACCTTC.

The V call is TRBV9, the J call TRBJ2-2; 8 bases align to TRBD2. The CDR3 consists of 17 residues. Germline lookup yields CDR1 SGDLS and CDR2 YYNGEE. V trimming: 0 bases; J trimming: 3 bases; junction bases outside the gene matches: 7. The CDR3 sequence is CASSVGSGRGYTGELFF. The CDR3 bases are TGTGCCAGCAGCGTAGGCTCCGGGAGGGGGTACACCGGGGAGCTGTTTTTT.

This clone was recorded only once. This chain links TRBV5-1 with TRBJ2-5, with TRBD1 identical over 9 bases. The germline gives CDR1 SGHRS, CDR2 YFSETQ. The CDR3 is 16 amino acids. V shed 7 bases, J shed 5 bases, and the junction held 15 bases outside the gene matches. Here the CDR3 reads CASRPSGTGRGETQYF. In nucleotides, the CDR3 is TGCGCCAGCCGGCCATCAGGGACAGGGCGAGGCGAGACCCAGTACTTC.

This rearrangement joins TRBV14 to TRBJ2-7; 8 bases line up with TRBD1. CDR3 length equals 18 residues. With V trimmed by 4 bases and J by 4 bases, 18 bases remained unmatched. Germline-derived CDR1 and CDR2 are SGHDN and FVKESK. CDR3 protein: CASSPSTSGTGGRYEQYF. CDR3 nucleotides: TGTGCCAGCAGCCCCTCCACCTCCGGGACAGGCGGTAGGTACGAGCAGTACTTC. The full variable domain, its missing parts supplied by reference TRBV14 and TRBJ2-7, is EAGVTQFPSHSVIEKGQTVTLRCDPISGHDNLYWYRRVMGKEIKFLLHFVKESKQDESGMPNNRFLAERTGGTYSTLKVQPAELEDSGVYFCASSPSTSGTGGRYEQYFGPGTRLTVT.

The genes are TRBV5-6 and TRBJ1-1; weak D call: TRBD1 (5 bases). The V gene lost 3 bases and the J gene lost 4 bases, with 16 bases spanning the gap. Germline assignment: CDR1 SGHDT and CDR2 YYEEEE. The CDR3 consists of 15 residues. The CDR3 sequence is CASSWDSGRATEAFF. DNA of the CDR3: TGTGCCAGCAGCTGGGACTCAGGGAGGGCCACTGAAGCTTTCTTT.

This chain connects TRBV19 to TRBJ2-7, with 9 nucleotides matching TRBD1. The CDR3 has 14 residues. Trimming removed 5 bases from V and 5 bases from J; junction bases left unmatched: 7. Germline CDR1 reads LNHDA; CDR2 reads SQIVND (reference sequence). In nucleotides, the CDR3 is TGTGCCAGTAGTCTACAGGGGGCGGCCCACGAGCAGTACTTC. Translated, it gives CASSLQGAAHEQYF.

As concerns this clone: Sequence at one end of the junction differs from germline and may be a read error. The rearrangement uses TRBV7-9 and TRBJ1-3; D is undetermined. CDR3 size: 15 residues. Germline values: CDR1 SEHNR, CDR2 FQNEAQ (reference sequence). The CDR3 DNA is TGTGCCAGCAGCCCCACAGCTAACCCTGGCAACACCATATATTTT. It translates to CASSPTANPGNTIYF.

The chain links TRBV11-2 to TRBJ1-5; perhaps TRBD1 as D (5 bases). Germline CDR1 and CDR2: SGHAT and FQNNGV. V was shortened by 2 bases and J by 3 bases, with 17 bases between the two germline ends. The CDR3 spans 17 residues. This chain's CDR3 is CASSLRLGDFINQPQHF. The CDR3 bases are TGTGCCAGCAGCTTACGGCTAGGGGACTTTATCAATCAGCCCCAGCATTTT.